The entry below gives a single T cell receptor (beta chain) sequence along with its context. This sample stems from a study of blood T cell repertoires in COVID-19. CDR3 length equals 13 residues. Trimming cost V 1 base and J 10 bases, with 8 bases left between them. Germline V gives CDR1 SGHTA, CDR2 FQGTGA. In the original analysis: Estimated nucleated cell counts came from reference gene primer amplification. The data were produced by immunoSEQ multiplex PCR, yet TCRdb's version contains in-frame clones alone and is incomplete. The V and J calls and clone size come from that table; D and trimming were worked out from the DNA. The sample yields about 91,000 clones, over 75% seen once.

The source material was peripheral blood. The V gene is TRBV7-3, the J gene TRBJ1-6; tentative D call: TRBD1 (6 bases). This sequence originates from a man between 65 and 85 years old with acute or convalescent COVID-19. The DNA of the CDR3 is TGTGCCAGCAGCTTAAAGGGGGAGTCACCCCTCCACTTT. This sequence encodes CASSLKGESPLHF.